This entry concerns a single T cell receptor (beta chain). The antigen is unknown. CD8+ and CD4+ T cells taken from blood had their TCR beta sequenced. The TEMRA cells underwent FACS enrichment, while the CD8+ and CD4+ T cells underwent negative isolation. V was trimmed by 6 bases and J by 0 bases, leaving 11 bases between them. CDR1 is MNHEY, CDR2 SMNVEV, per germline (reference sequence). This CDR3 is built from 14 residues. Random-hexamer reverse transcription was applied to 0.5 to 1 ug RNA. Each CDR3 protein is one row after TCRdb ran MiXCR on the immunoSEQ multiplex PCR reads. This sample has roughly 130,000 distinct CDR3 sequences, with about 94% found just once. The sample belongs to a study of CD8 T cells in Susac syndrome. Study-wide findings and caveats: That the number of individuals in its TCR sequencing and HLA analysis was relatively small was acknowledged by the study. The study found that Susac CD8+ clonal expansion peaked in TEMRA cells and active patients.

This clonotype was obtained from a human donor with Susac syndrome. The rearrangement links TRBV27 to TRBJ1-2; tentatively, D is TRBD1 (5 bases). The sequencing sample was made of CD8+ T cells from PBMCs. CDR3 nucleotide sequence: TGTGCCAGCAGCCCAGGGAACTCTAACTATGGCTACACCTTC. Translating it yields CASSPGNSNYGYTF.